The TCR beta chain under discussion was sequenced for a study of response to subunit inactivated influenza vaccine. V gave up 5 bases and J gave up 2 bases, with 17 bases separating them. The CDR3 consists of 15 residues. Germline assignment: CDR1 DFQATT and CDR2 SNEGSKA (reference sequence). Each CDR3 protein gets one entry after TCRdb re-called the RT-PCR reads with MiXCR. The table shows 860,000 or so distinct CDR3 sequences, with 21% occurring only once. Study-wide points: Each seasonal influenza vaccination, the authors suggested, recruits few new T cells.

As to this clonotype: Its target is unknown.

The chain couples TRBV20-1 to TRBJ2-3; weak D call: TRBD2 (5 bases). The sequence was collected from a man aged 45-60 years who received an inactivated influenza vaccine. The source was PBMCs from blood, collected roughly 5 days after vaccination. The CDR3 DNA sequence: TGCAGTGCTGAAGGTCGACGGGATTACACAGATACGCAGTATTTT. It is translated as CSAEGRRDYTDTQYF.